This record looks at one T cell receptor (beta chain) sequence and its context. Its cognate antigen is unknown. The data belong to a study of CD8 T cells in ankylosing spondylitis. Points from the study as a whole: The study identified a TCR beta motif of seven or eight highly homologous variants that appeared characteristic of ankylosing spondylitis blood. Significant enrichment of disease-linked clones was reportedly seen in matched ankylosing spondylitis synovial fluid.

Quantitative molecular-barcoded 5'-RACE generated the TCR beta libraries. TCRdb re-analysed the 5' RACE reads in MiXCR, keeping a single row per CDR3 protein. The table has 750,000 to 850,000 distinct CDR3 sequences, 10% to 15% seen once. The source material was blood, either unsorted or a sorted T cell fraction (not recorded which). The TCR originated in a male donor with ankylosing spondylitis.

In DNA form, the CDR3 reads TGTGCCAGCAGTAAACCCAGCGGCTCCTATAATTCACCCCTCCACTTT. This gives the protein CASSKPSGSYNSPLHF. The rearrangement uses TRBV6-1 and TRBJ1-6; no firm D call. Germline CDR1 is MNHNS and CDR2 is SASEGT. This CDR3 has 16 residues. V shed 5 bases and J shed 0 bases, with 11 bases lying between them.